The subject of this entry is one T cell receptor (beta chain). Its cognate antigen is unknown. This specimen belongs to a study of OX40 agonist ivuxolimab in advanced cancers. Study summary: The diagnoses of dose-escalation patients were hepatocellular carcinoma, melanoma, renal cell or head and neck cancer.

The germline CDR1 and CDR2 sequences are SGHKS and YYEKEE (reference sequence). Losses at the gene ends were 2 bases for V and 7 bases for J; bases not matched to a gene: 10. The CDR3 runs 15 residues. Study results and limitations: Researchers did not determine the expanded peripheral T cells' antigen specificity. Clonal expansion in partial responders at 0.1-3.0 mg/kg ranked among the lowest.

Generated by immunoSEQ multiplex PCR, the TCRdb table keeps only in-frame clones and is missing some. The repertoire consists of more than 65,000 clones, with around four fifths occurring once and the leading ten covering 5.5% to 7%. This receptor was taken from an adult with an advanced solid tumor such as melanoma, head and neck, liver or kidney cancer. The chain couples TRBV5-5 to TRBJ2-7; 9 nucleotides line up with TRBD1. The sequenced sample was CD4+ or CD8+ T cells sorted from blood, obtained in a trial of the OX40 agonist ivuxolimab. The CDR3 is CASSLTSGTGFEQYV. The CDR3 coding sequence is TGTGCCAGCAGCTTAACTTCCGGGACAGGGTTTGAGCAGTACGTC.